The clone carrying this T cell receptor (beta chain) occurred a few times. Its specificity is unknown. The authors ran a second PCR of roughly 6 to 12 cycles using a sample-barcoded 5' primer and a J-beta primer mix. Sequencing recovered at least 3 million CDR3-containing paired-end reads from each sample. TCRdb processed the 5' RACE reads anew with MiXCR; each CDR3 protein has one entry. The table lists about 1.7 million distinct CDR3 sequences, roughly 27% of them singletons. This sample is part of a study of blood T cells in healthy people across ages. General study results and limits: Significant beta diversity loss was already apparent by age 40, declining roughly linearly. Naive CD4+ cells and diversity were both higher in long-lived donors than in aged donors.

CDR3 length: 19 amino acids. The authors extracted at least 5.5 micrograms of total RNA per sample. The sequenced material came from blood. The sequence was obtained from a young woman in good health. This chain links TRBV21-1 with TRBJ2-1; the DNA was not used to check the table's D call, TRBD2. TRBV21-1 represents a pseudogene. CDR3 protein: CASSNGVRAGGPLRNEQFF. DNA for the CDR3: TGTGCCAGCAGCAATGGAGTGCGAGCGGGAGGGCCATTGAGGAATGAGCAGTTCTTC.